This T cell receptor (beta chain) was identified during a study of blood T cell repertoires in COVID-19. Study-level background: Sites in the United States, Italy and Spain provided acute and convalescent COVID-19 samples.

Germline V gene sequence: CDR1 MGHDK, CDR2 SYGVNS. Trimming took off 6 bases at V and 8 bases at J, with 13 bases between the two ends. CDR3 length: 12 amino acids. Study members were between about 18 and 95 years old and lived in 24 US regions. What the recovered Cohort 3 donors had was two negative PCRs, clearance, or symptom resolution. Original handling: Reference gene primer amplification in the assay estimated nucleated cell counts. Sequencing was performed with immunoSEQ multiplex PCR; in TCRdb, only in-frame clones are kept and a portion is missing. The D gene and trimming were derived from the DNA, and the V and J assignments and clone size from that table. The sample has about 140,000 clones, about 75% seen once; the top ten hold under 3%.

The source is a woman between 45 and 65 years old who had recovered from COVID-19. The chain recombines TRBV25-1 with TRBJ1-2; a weak D match, TRBD1 (5 bases). Sequences were obtained from PBMCs or T cells enriched from blood (not recorded which). The CDR3 spells CASRGRDAGYTF. The CDR3 region has the DNA TGTGCCAGCAGAGGGAGGGACGCGGGCTACACCTTC.